These T cell receptor beta chains were read from a single sample in a study of blood T cells in healthy people across ages. Each CDR3 protein gets one entry after TCRdb re-called the 5' RACE reads with MiXCR. The data show 1.2 million to 1.5 million distinct CDR3 sequences, around 59% seen once. The specimen was blood. The receptors were sampled from a man aged 18 to 29 in good health. The CDR3 runs from the conserved cysteine through the conserved F or W. Each record gives: J gene, D gene, V gene, clone size, CDR3 DNA, CDR3 protein. D genes are given only for firm matches. A row's size may be missing; if present it is once, few, many or a size class.

TRBJ1-5 | NA | TRBV21-1 | NA | TGTGCCAGCAGCAAACCGGGTATCCAGCCCCAGCATTTT | CASSKPGIQPQHF
TRBJ2-7 | TRBD1 | TRBV13 | NA | TGTGCCAGCAGCTGGGAAGTGACAGGGGCCTACGAGCAGTACTTC | CASSWEVTGAYEQYF
TRBJ1-5 | NA | TRBV7-2 | few | TGTGCCAGCAGCTTCCACTATAGCAATCAGCCCCAGCATTTT | CASSFHYSNQPQHF
TRBJ2-7 | NA | TRBV20-1 | NA | TGCAGGGCTAGGCTATACGAGCAGTACTTC | CRARLYEQYF
TRBJ1-6 | TRBD1 | TRBV7-2 | NA | TGTGCCAGCAGCACCGGACAGGGGTATACGTCACCCCTCCACTTT | CASSTGQGYTSPLHF
TRBJ2-1 | TRBD2 | TRBV5-1 | few | TGCGCCAGCAGCTTTTCTAGCGGGGGGGCCGATGAGCAGTTCTTC | CASSFSSGGADEQFF
TRBJ2-7 | NA | TRBV28 | NA | TGTGCCAGCAGTTCCAGGGTGGCCCACGAGCAGTACTTC | CASSSRVAHEQYF
TRBJ1-2 | NA | TRBV3-1 | NA | TGTGCCAGCAGCCAGGCTCAGGGATTATACTATGGCTACACCTTC | CASSQAQGLYYGYTF
TRBJ2-5 | NA | TRBV29-1 | NA | TGCAGCGTTGAAGAGGAGGGGGGTCAGTGGGAGACCCAGTACTTC | CSVEEEGGQWETQYF
TRBJ2-7 | NA | TRBV7-6 | NA | TGTGCCAGCAGCTTAGCCCCAATGAGGGAGCAGTACTTC | CASSLAPMREQYF
TRBJ1-1 | NA | TRBV7-9 | NA | TGTGCCAGCAGCTTACTCTACCATCTAAACGGTTGGGGGGTGGACACTGAAGCTTTCTTT | CASSLLYHLNGWGVDTEAFF
TRBJ2-3 | TRBD2 | TRBV7-2 | NA | TGTGCCAGCAGCCTAGCGGGCAGCGACGCAGATACGCAGTATTTT | CASSLAGSDADTQYF
TRBJ1-4 | TRBD1 | TRBV4-1 | NA | TGCGCCAGCAGCCAAGAGACAGGGGGCGATGAAAAACTGTTTTTT | CASSQETGGDEKLFF
TRBJ2-7 | TRBD1 | TRBV4-3 | NA | TGCGCCAGCAGCCACAGGACAGGGAGCTCCTACGAGCAGTACTTC | CASSHRTGSSYEQYF
TRBJ2-4 | TRBD2 | TRBV12-3/TRBV12-4 | few | TGTGCCAGCAGCTTAGTGGGGGGGGCCAAAAACATTCAGTACTTC | CASSLVGGAKNIQYF
TRBJ2-3 | NA | TRBV11-2 | NA | TGTGCCAGCAGCCGGTCCCGAGCCGACACAGATACGCAGTATTTT | CASSRSRADTDTQYF
TRBJ2-1 | NA | TRBV12-3/TRBV12-4 | NA | TGTGCCAGCAGGGCCAGCGGGCCGGCCCGGGAGCAGTTCTTC | CASRASGPAREQFF
TRBJ2-7 | TRBD2 | TRBV25-1 | NA | TGTGCCAGCAGTGGACTAGCGGGGCCCAATGAGCAGTACTTC | CASSGLAGPNEQYF
TRBJ2-7 | NA | TRBV6-2/TRBV6-3 | NA | TGTGCCAGCAGTTACTCGCTGGGACAAGTCCCTATATACGAGCAGTACTTC | CASSYSLGQVPIYEQYF
TRBJ1-1 | NA | TRBV29-1 | few | TGCAGCGCTAAGTGGGCGCACACTGAAGCTTTCTTT | CSAKWAHTEAFF
TRBJ2-5 | NA | TRBV29-1 | NA | TGCAGCGTTGAATTGGGGGGCGGCCAAGAGACCCAGTACTTC | CSVELGGGQETQYF
TRBJ2-7 | TRBD2 | TRBV10-3 | few | TGTGCCATCAGTGATGGGACTAGCGGGAGATACGAGCAGTACTTC | CAISDGTSGRYEQYF
TRBJ2-7 | TRBD1 | TRBV4-2 | NA | TGTGCCAGCAGCGCGAGCAGGGGGCGCCTTTACGAGCAGTACTTC | CASSASRGRLYEQYF
TRBJ2-1 | TRBD1 | TRBV28 | NA | TGTGCCAGCAGTTTAAAGGGGGCCCATATCTACAATGAGCAGTTCTTC | CASSLKGAHIYNEQFF
TRBJ2-1 | TRBD2 | TRBV20-1 | NA | TGCAGTGTTGAACCGACTAGCGGGGTCTACAATGAGCAGTTCTTC | CSVEPTSGVYNEQFF
TRBJ2-3 | NA | TRBV9 | few | TGTGCCAGCAGCGTCGAGACCGGGAGTAGTGGTGTAGATACGCAGTATTTT | CASSVETGSSGVDTQYF
TRBJ2-3 | TRBD1 | TRBV7-6 | once | TGTGCCAGCAGCACCAGATTTGGCAGGGGGCGGACAGATACGCAGTATTTT | CASSTRFGRGRTDTQYF
TRBJ2-1 | NA | TRBV20-1 | NA | TGCAGTGCTAGAGCCTGGTCGGGATTACCCAATGAGCAGTTCTTC | CSARAWSGLPNEQFF
TRBJ2-2 | TRBD1 | TRBV29-1 | few | TGCAGCGTTGGACAGGGTGTAACCGGGGAGCTGTTTTTT | CSVGQGVTGELFF
TRBJ2-1 | NA | TRBV12-3/TRBV12-4 | NA | TGTGCCAGCAGTTTAGGGGGGCTTGCCGATGAGCAGTTCTTC | CASSLGGLADEQFF
TRBJ2-5 | NA | TRBV6-2/TRBV6-3 | NA | TGTGCCAGCAGCCAAAAGCGGCACCAAGAGACCCAGTACTTC | CASSQKRHQETQYF
TRBJ1-5 | TRBD1 | TRBV18 | few | TGTGCCAGCTCTTCAGGACAGGGGAGGCAGCCCCAGCATTTT | CASSSGQGRQPQHF
TRBJ2-3 | TRBD2 | TRBV20-1 | NA | TGCAGTGCCCCGACAGGGAGGGCTAGCGGGAGAGGGGATACGCAGTATTTT | CSAPTGRASGRGDTQYF
TRBJ2-1 | TRBD1 | TRBV24-1 | few | TGTGCCACCAGCCCTAACACAGGGGGCTACAATGAGCAGTTCTTC | CATSPNTGGYNEQFF
TRBJ1-1 | NA | TRBV11-2 | NA | TGTGCCAGCAGCACCATAACTGGGGGGGATACTGAAGCTTTCTTT | CASSTITGGDTEAFF
TRBJ1-1 | NA | TRBV12-5 | NA | TGTGCTAGTGGTTTGGTACTGTCCCAGACGGTGAACACTGAAGCTTTCTTT | CASGLVLSQTVNTEAFF
TRBJ2-1 | NA | TRBV14 | NA | TGTGCCAGCAGCTTAAAGTGGGGGGAGGCTGAGCAGTTCTTC | CASSLKWGEAEQFF
TRBJ2-5 | NA | TRBV7-2 | few | TGTGCCAGCGGGGGGACCCAGTACTTC | CASGGTQYF
TRBJ2-7 | TRBD1 | TRBV5-5 | many | TGTGCCAGCAGCTTGAGGGCAGGGGGCGACGAGCAGTACTTC | CASSLRAGGDEQYF
TRBJ2-2 | NA | TRBV6-5 | NA | TGTGCCAGCAGTTACTCGAATGGGGGCACCGGGGAGCTGTTTTTT | CASSYSNGGTGELFF
TRBJ2-4 | TRBD1 | TRBV10-3 | once | TGTGCCATCAAAGAAGGACAGGGAATGGGCAAAAACATTCAGTACTTC | CAIKEGQGMGKNIQYF
TRBJ2-5 | TRBD1 | TRBV10-3 | few | TGTGCCATCAGTGAACCGGACAGGGGGGAGACCCAGTACTTC | CAISEPDRGETQYF
TRBJ2-7 | NA | TRBV5-5 | once | TGTGACAGCAGCTTCTCATACTACGAGCAGTACTTC | CDSSFSYYEQYF
TRBJ2-6 | NA | TRBV13 | NA | TGTGCCAGCAGCCGGGAGTTTGGGGCCAACGTCCTGACTTTC | CASSREFGANVLTF
TRBJ1-5 | NA | TRBV21-1 | NA | TGTGCCAGCAGCAGGACACTTTATAGCAATCAGCCCCAGCATTTT | CASSRTLYSNQPQHF
TRBJ2-1 | NA | TRBV20-1 | NA | TGCAGTGCTAGAGCCGGGACCCTCCTGCGAGATGAGCAGTTCTTC | CSARAGTLLRDEQFF
TRBJ2-7 | TRBD2 | TRBV7-8 | NA | TGTGCCAGCAGCTTACGGGGGGTGTGGGAGCAGTACTTC | CASSLRGVWEQYF
TRBJ2-7 | NA | TRBV9 | few | TGTGCCAGCAGCGTAGGCTTGGAGTACGAGCAGTACTTC | CASSVGLEYEQYF